The next 20 T cell receptor beta chains were all read from a single sample in a study of OX40 agonist ivuxolimab in advanced cancers. Using immunoSEQ multiplex PCR, the repertoire was profiled, and TCRdb retains in-frame clones only, with some absent. This sample yields about 62,000 clones, of which approximately 85% are seen a single time; approximately 11% belongs to the top ten. The source material was CD4+ or CD8+ T cells sorted from blood, sampled in a trial of the OX40 agonist ivuxolimab. The receptor set was obtained from an adult with an advanced solid tumor such as melanoma, head and neck, liver or kidney cancer.

The chain is built from TRBV19 and TRBJ2-1; maybe TRBD1 (6 bases). Germline V CDR1 and CDR2: LNHDA, SQIVND (reference sequence). The CDR3 runs to 15 residues. Trimming shortened V by 9 bases and J by 6 bases, and 21 bases separated the two germline ends. The CDR3 spells CASTTGLSSFNEQFF. Here the CDR3 DNA reads TGTGCCAGCACAACAGGGCTCTCAAGTTTCAATGAGCAGTTCTTC.

The chain links TRBV19 to TRBJ1-4, with TRBD1 identical over 8 bases. Trimming cost V 7 bases and J 1 base; bases outside gene matches: 14. Germline CDR1 is LNHDA and CDR2 is SQIVND (reference sequence). The CDR3 is 18 amino acids. The CDR3 spells CASNPTYGGQGTNEKLFF. The CDR3 nucleotides read TGTGCCAGTAACCCTACATATGGCGGACAGGGAACTAATGAAAAACTGTTTTTT.

This clone was seen a single time. V and J are TRBV6-6 and TRBJ2-7, with D possibly being TRBD1 (6 bases). CDR1 MNHNY and CDR2 SVGAGI come from the germline V gene (reference sequence). This CDR3 is built from 16 residues. V was clipped by 2 bases and J by 0 bases, with 14 bases between them. The CDR3 DNA is TGTGCCAGCAGTTACGACGACAGGACCAGCTCCTACGAGCAGTACTTC. Its protein is CASSYDDRTSSYEQYF.

The CDR3 bases are TGCGCCAGCAGCCTCGGGGCAGTGGCAGATACGCAGTATTTT. This gives the protein CASSLGAVADTQYF. The rearrangement links TRBV5-1 to TRBJ2-3; D could derive from TRBD1 or TRBD2 (5 bases each). V lost 4 bases and J 4 bases, leaving 13 bases between the germline ends. The CDR3 contains 14 residues. Germline V gene data show CDR1 as SGHRS and CDR2 as YFSETQ.

This clone has only one observation. V gene TRBV9 combines with J gene TRBJ2-1; 10 positions agree with TRBD2. Per the germline V gene, CDR1 is SGDLS and CDR2 is YYNGEE. Losses at the gene ends were 0 bases for V and 6 bases for J; bases not matched to a gene: 15. The CDR3 runs 19 residues. CDR3 nucleotides: TGTGCCAGCAGCGTAGAGGCTAGCGGGGGTCGGTCAGGTCGCAATGAGCAGTTCTTC. It codes for CASSVEASGGRSGRNEQFF.

V and J are TRBV4-1 and TRBJ2-7; the D is unclear. The CDR3 extends over 16 amino acids. Trimming left V 1 base short and J 0 bases short, with 13 bases between. Germline V gives CDR1 MGHRA, CDR2 YSYEKL. The CDR3 loop reads CASSQVVGGSSYEQYF. The CDR3 DNA reads as TGCGCCAGCAGCCAAGTTGTCGGCGGAAGCTCCTACGAGCAGTACTTC.

The DNA of the CDR3 is TGTGCCAGCAGCTTAAACAGGGAAGGGTACGAGCAGTACTTC. As protein: CASSLNREGYEQYF. The chain carries TRBV7-2 and TRBJ2-7, with D tentatively TRBD1 (6 bases). Trimming took off 2 bases at V and 4 bases at J, with 12 bases between the two ends. The germline CDR1 and CDR2 sequences are SGHTA and FQGNSA. The length of the CDR3 is 14 residues. The full variable domain, in which reference TRBV7-2 and TRBJ2-7 provide the parts outside the CDR3, is GAGVSQSPSNKVTEKGKDVELRCDPISGHTALYWYRQSLGQGLEFLIYFQGNSAPDKSGLPSDRFSAERTGGSVSTLTIQRTQQEDSAVYLCASSLNREGYEQYFGPGTRLTVT.

V usage is TRBV4-1 and J usage is TRBJ2-1, with 11 bases aligning to TRBD2. The trim removed 3 bases at V and 7 bases at J, leaving 5 bases unmatched. From germline, CDR1 is MGHRA and CDR2 YSYEKL. The CDR3 is made up of 15 amino acids. In DNA, the CDR3 is TGCGCCAGCAGCCAGAGTCCTAGCGGGGGGAATGAGCAGTTCTTC. Its translation is CASSQSPSGGNEQFF.

The chain joins TRBV28 to TRBJ2-5, with 8 bases fitting TRBD2. There are 16 residues in the CDR3. The V gene end was trimmed by 3 bases and the J gene end by 2 bases; junction bases not matched to a gene: 8. Germline CDR1 and CDR2: MDHEN and SYDVKM. CDR3 in DNA: TGTGCCAGCAGTTTTATCGGGGGGGATTATCAAGAGACCCAGTACTTC. Translation: CASSFIGGDYQETQYF.

This chain links TRBV10-3 with TRBJ2-7; D is unresolved. Trimming removed 6 bases from V and 2 bases from J, with 5 bases in between. Germline-derived CDR1 and CDR2 are ENHRY and SYGVKD. The CDR3 sequence is 11 residues long. CDR3 sequence reads: CAIRTTYEQYF. CDR3 bases: TGTGCCATCAGGACAACCTACGAGCAGTACTTC.

A few counts support this clone. The J gene is TRBJ1-5, the V gene TRBV7-8, with TRBD1 matching over 7 bases. Germline CDR1 is SGHVS and CDR2 is FQNEAQ. Germline trimming cut 1 base from V and 7 bases from J; bases unmatched to any gene: 4. CDR3 length equals 14 residues. CDR3 in amino acids: CASSLEQGPQPQHF. As DNA, the CDR3 is TGTGCCAGCAGCTTAGAACAGGGGCCCCAGCCCCAGCATTTT.

The rearrangement joins TRBV9 to TRBJ2-2, with TRBD2 as a possible D gene (5 bases). Trimming removed 3 bases at V and 8 bases at J, with 20 bases between. From germline, CDR1 is SGDLS and CDR2 YYNGEE. The CDR3 runs 16 residues. This chain's CDR3 is CASSALSDSLGGELFF. Here the CDR3 DNA reads TGTGCCAGCAGCGCACTATCGGACTCCCTCGGAGGGGAGCTGTTTTTT.

The chain employs TRBV27 and TRBJ1-2; D remains unclear. Trimming took off 5 bases at V and 7 bases at J, with 17 bases between the two ends. Germline loops: CDR1 MNHEY, CDR2 SMNVEV (reference sequence). The CDR3 extends over 14 amino acids. CDR3 nucleotides: TGTGCCAGCAGTCCAAACCCGATGTCGGCTGGCTACACCTTC. Translated, it gives CASSPNPMSAGYTF.

This clone was seen a few times. The V gene is TRBV27, the J gene TRBJ2-5; possible D gene TRBD1, 6 bases. The V and J ends lost 4 bases and 5 bases respectively, with 11 bases between them. Germline V gives CDR1 MNHEY, CDR2 SMNVEV (reference sequence). This CDR3 comprises 13 residues. The CDR3 nucleotides read TGTGCCAGCAGTTCATACACAGGGGAGACCCAGTACTTC. Protein: CASSSYTGETQYF.

V and J are TRBV2 and TRBJ1-2; a weak D match, TRBD1 (5 bases). V lost 3 bases and J 3 bases, leaving 8 bases between the germline ends. The CDR3 spans 13 residues. Looked up from germline, CDR1 is SNHLY and CDR2 is FYNNEI. CDR3 protein: CASSEPTDYGYTF. Here the CDR3 DNA reads TGTGCCAGCAGTGAGCCGACAGACTATGGCTACACCTTC. The variable domain in full, completed from reference TRBV2 and TRBJ1-2, reads EPEVTQTPSHQVTQMGQEVILRCVPISNHLYFYWYRQILGQKVEFLVSFYNNEISEKSEIFDDQFSVERPDGSNFTLKIRSTKLEDSAMYFCASSEPTDYGYTFGSGTRLTVV.

This clone was found a few times. V and J are TRBV19 and TRBJ1-5; D remains ambiguous. V shed 8 bases and J shed 3 bases, with 11 bases lying between them. Germline assignment: CDR1 LNHDA and CDR2 SQIVND (reference sequence). The CDR3 runs to 13 residues. The CDR3, as DNA: TGTGCCAGTTGTCGATCCCTCAATCAGCCCCAGCATTTT. It is translated as CASCRSLNQPQHF.

This clone has a handful of counts. This chain links TRBV21-1 with TRBJ1-5. TRBV21-1 is tagged as a pseudogene. This CDR3 has 14 amino acids. CDR3 sequence (DNA): TGTGCCAGCAGCAAGTACCGGGGGCCTCAGCCCCAGCATTTT. Translation: CASSKYRGPQPQHF.

J is TRBJ1-1 and V is TRBV5-1; D gene unclear. The germline V and J ends were trimmed by 4 bases and 8 bases, with 18 bases remaining between them. Germline V CDR1 and CDR2: SGHRS, YFSETQ. This CDR3 spans 14 amino acids. The CDR3, as DNA: TGCGCCAGCAGCCTAAACGACCCATTACAGGAAGCTTTCTTT. Its translation: CASSLNDPLQEAFF.

A few counts support this clone. CDR3 sequence: CASSHPTGPYYGYTF. The CDR3 region has the DNA TGCGCCAGCAGCCACCCTACAGGACCCTACTATGGCTACACCTTC. The J gene is TRBJ1-2, the V gene TRBV4-1; weak D call: TRBD1 (5 bases). The V gene lost 3 bases and the J gene lost 3 bases, with 14 bases spanning the gap. Germline V gene sequence: CDR1 MGHRA, CDR2 YSYEKL. The CDR3 contains 15 residues.

The chain employs TRBV29-1 and TRBJ1-1, with no clear D. Trimming took 4 bases from V and 0 from J, leaving 12 bases between them. Germline CDR1 reads SQVTM; CDR2 reads ANQGSEA. CDR3 length: 14 amino acids. This CDR3 reads CSVVGSIMNTEAFF. The CDR3 DNA reads as TGCAGCGTTGTCGGGTCTATCATGAACACTGAAGCTTTCTTT.